These T cell receptor beta chains were read from a single sample in a study of blood T cell repertoires in COVID-19. The table came from immunoSEQ multiplex PCR; TCRdb's copy has only in-frame clones and leaves some out. Of over 120,000 clones listed, over 70% are singletons. The sample consisted of peripheral blood. These receptors came from a woman aged 55-69 years with acute or convalescent COVID-19. The CDR3 runs from the conserved cysteine through the conserved F or W. Fields, in order: J gene, D gene, clone size, V gene, CDR3 protein, CDR3 DNA. The D gene is left open where the match is weak. The listing skips clone size in some rows; elsewhere it reads once, few, many or a size class.

>TRBJ2-3|TRBD2|-|TRBV5-1
CASSLDTAGGTQYF
TGCGCCAGCAGCCTGGACACAGCGGGGGGCACGCAGTATTTT
>TRBJ1-5|-|-|TRBV3-1/TRBV3-2
CASSQEGRGNQPQHF
TGTGCCAGCAGCCAAGAAGGGAGGGGCAATCAGCCCCAGCATTTT
>TRBJ1-3|-|-|TRBV9
CASSVGGVGNTIYF
TGTGCCAGCAGCGTAGGGGGGGTCGGAAACACCATATATTTT
>TRBJ1-1|-|-|TRBV19
CASTPGAGPNTEAFF
TGTGCCAGTACCCCTGGAGCGGGTCCGAACACTGAAGCTTTCTTT
>TRBJ2-4|-|once|TRBV12-3/TRBV12-4
CASSLGLISIQYF
TGTGCCAGCAGTCTTGGACTAATAAGCATTCAGTACTTC
>TRBJ2-4|TRBD2|few|TRBV24-1
CATSDSRGTSTVRNIQYF
TGTGCCACCAGTGATTCAAGGGGGACTAGTACGGTACGGAACATTCAGTACTTC
>TRBJ2-5|-|-|TRBV15
CATSGGASQETQYF
TGTGCCACCAGCGGAGGGGCTTCCCAAGAGACCCAGTACTTC
>TRBJ1-2|-|-|TRBV4-1
CASSQTDTGWTGYTF
TGCGCCAGCAGCCAAACAGACACAGGGTGGACTGGCTACACCTTC
>TRBJ2-5|-|-|TRBV9
CASSGSLTQETQYF
TGTGCCAGCAGCGGTAGCCTTACTCAAGAGACCCAGTACTTC
>TRBJ1-2|TRBD1|-|TRBV4-1
CASSQEGTGANYGYTF
TGCGCCAGCAGCCAAGAAGGGACAGGGGCTAACTATGGCTACACCTTC
>TRBJ1-1|TRBD1|-|TRBV12-3/TRBV12-4
CASSSYRGQGAFF
TGTGCCAGCAGTTCCTACAGGGGTCAGGGAGCTTTCTTT
>TRBJ2-2|TRBD2|-|TRBV7-8
CASSLRRLAGTGELFF
TGTGCCAGCAGCTTACGGAGACTAGCGGGCACCGGGGAGCTGTTTTTT
>TRBJ2-1|-|once|TRBV2
CASATGAGNEQFF
TGTGCCAGCGCTACGGGAGCGGGCAATGAGCAGTTCTTC
>TRBJ1-6|-|few|TRBV7-3
CASSFTGNNSPLHF
TGTGCCAGCAGCTTTACAGGCAATAATTCACCCCTCCACTTT
>TRBJ2-1|TRBD2|-|TRBV10-3
CAISERLAGSNEQFF
TGTGCCATCAGTGAAAGACTAGCGGGTTCGAATGAGCAGTTCTTC
>TRBJ2-1|TRBD2|many|TRBV28
CASSTPLAGVTEEQFF
TGTGCCAGCAGTACGCCTCTAGCGGGAGTTACGGAAGAGCAGTTCTTC
>TRBJ1-5|-|-|TRBV4-1
CASSQERWSNQPQHF
TGCGCCAGCAGCCAAGAGAGGTGGAGCAATCAGCCCCAGCATTTT
>TRBJ2-7|-|-|TRBV5-1
CASSLEQFPYEQYF
TGCGCCAGCAGCTTGGAACAGTTCCCCTACGAGCAGTACTTC
>TRBJ1-2|TRBD1|-|TRBV6-4
CASSDTSTGTYGYTF
TGTGCCAGCAGTGACACCTCGACAGGGACCTATGGCTACACCTTC
>TRBJ2-3|TRBD2|-|TRBV7-3
CASSFYRAGTTDTQYF
TGTGCCAGCAGCTTTTATCGAGCGGGGACCACAGATACGCAGTATTTT
>TRBJ1-1|-|-|TRBV2
CASSRGLAKLEAFF
TGTGCCAGCAGTAGGGGGTTGGCCAAGTTAGAAGCTTTCTTT
>TRBJ1-2|-|-|TRBV6-5
CASTHLKGRDNGYTF
TGTGCCAGCACCCATCTAAAGGGCAGGGACAACGGCTACACCTTC
>TRBJ1-2|TRBD1|-|TRBV11-2
CASSHLGTVGLRGYTF
TGTGCCAGCAGCCACCTTGGGACAGTAGGGTTAAGGGGCTACACCTTC
>TRBJ2-2|-|-|TRBV3-1/TRBV3-2
CASSHVGPSGELFF
TGTGCCAGCAGCCACGTGGGGCCCTCCGGGGAGCTGTTTTTT
>TRBJ2-1|-|-|TRBV29-1
CSVLRERKLGNEQFF
TGCAGCGTCCTGAGGGAGCGAAAACTGGGCAATGAGCAGTTCTTC
>TRBJ2-1|-|once|TRBV29-1
CSVGRSYNEQFF
TGCAGCGTTGGGAGATCCTACAATGAGCAGTTCTTC
>TRBJ2-1|TRBD2|-|TRBV5-1
CASSLIRTSEYYNEQFF
TGCGCCAGCAGCTTGATTCGGACTAGCGAATATTACAATGAGCAGTTCTTC
>TRBJ1-6|-|-|TRBV11-2
CASSLNWDTTNSPLHF
TGTGCCAGCAGCTTAAACTGGGACACCACCAATTCACCCCTCCACTTT
>TRBJ1-5|-|-|TRBV19
CASSTSAGLGNQPQHF
TGTGCCAGTAGTACCTCCGCGGGGTTAGGCAATCAGCCCCAGCATTTT
>TRBJ2-2|-|-|TRBV7-6
CASSSRHGRGAGELFF
TGTGCCAGCAGCTCCAGGCACGGGAGAGGAGCCGGGGAGCTGTTTTTT
>TRBJ2-3|-|-|TRBV27
CASRIGGGSTQYF
TGTGCCAGCAGAATCGGGGGCGGGAGTACGCAGTATTTT
>TRBJ2-1|-|-|TRBV6-5
CASRLAGYNEQFF
TGTGCCAGCCGGCTAGCCGGCTACAATGAGCAGTTCTTC
>TRBJ1-1|-|-|TRBV14
CASSPRQLSTEAFF
TGTGCCAGCAGCCCGCGACAGCTTTCCACTGAAGCTTTCTTT
>TRBJ1-3|TRBD1|-|TRBV11-2
CASSLGQSSGNTIYF
TGTGCCAGCAGCTTGGGACAGAGCTCTGGAAACACCATATATTTT
>TRBJ1-2|TRBD1|few|TRBV6-6
CASSYGTADLGYTF
TGTGCCAGCAGTTACGGGACAGCAGATTTAGGCTACACCTTC
>TRBJ1-5|-|-|TRBV7-9
CASSYSGNQPQHF
TGTGCCAGCAGCTACAGTGGCAATCAGCCCCAGCATTTT
>TRBJ2-2|-|-|TRBV27
CASSYFGYTGELFF
TGTGCCAGCAGTTACTTCGGTTACACCGGGGAGCTGTTTTTT
>TRBJ1-1|-|-|TRBV6-1
CASSEAQEGNTEAFF
TGTGCCAGCAGTGAAGCGCAGGAGGGCAACACTGAAGCTTTCTTT
>TRBJ2-1|-|-|TRBV11-2
CASSSLDWSGEQFF
TGTGCCAGCAGCTCCTTGGACTGGTCTGGTGAGCAGTTCTTC
>TRBJ2-3|-|few|TRBV11-2
CASSFSGTDTQYF
TGTGCCAGCAGCTTTAGCGGCACAGATACGCAGTATTTT
>TRBJ1-2|-|few|TRBV19
CASRTGGHGYTF
TGTGCCAGTCGAACCGGGGGTCATGGCTACACCTTC